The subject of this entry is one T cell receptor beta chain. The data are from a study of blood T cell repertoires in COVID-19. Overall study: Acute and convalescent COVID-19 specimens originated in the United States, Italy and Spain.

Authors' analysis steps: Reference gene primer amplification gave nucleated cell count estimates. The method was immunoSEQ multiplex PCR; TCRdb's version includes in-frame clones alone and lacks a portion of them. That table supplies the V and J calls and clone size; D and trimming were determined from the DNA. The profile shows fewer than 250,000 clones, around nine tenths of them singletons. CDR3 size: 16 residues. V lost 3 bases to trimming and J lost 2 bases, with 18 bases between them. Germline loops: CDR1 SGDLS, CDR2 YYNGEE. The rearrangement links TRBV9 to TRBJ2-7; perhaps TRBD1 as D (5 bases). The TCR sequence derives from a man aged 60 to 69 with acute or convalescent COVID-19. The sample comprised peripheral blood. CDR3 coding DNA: TGTGCCAGCAGCGCCGCAACCCCGACAGATACCTACGAGCAGTACTTC. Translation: CASSAATPTDTYEQYF.